This T cell receptor (beta chain) came from a study of Graves' ophthalmopathy and Graves' hyperthyroidism. CDR1 SQVTM and CDR2 ANQGSEA come from the germline V gene. This CDR3 has 14 residues. Trimming pared 8 bases from V and 3 bases from J, leaving 20 bases between. Study-wide points: Most clonotypes expanded in thyroid above 0.001 frequency were present in blood too.

Note on this clonotype: Antigen specificity is unknown.

All donors with ophthalmopathy were recorded as having moderate-to-severe activity, CAS ≥3, NOSPECS ≥4 and a duration under 3 months. Exclusion covered patients with other autoimmune diseases or uncontrolled infections (as well as pregnancy or lactation). Transcripts of RNA were the source for amplifying TCR beta CDR3 regions. HTBI-primed RT-PCR formed the first round, and a multiplex PCR formed the second. TCRdb itself ran the multiplex PCR reads through MiXCR, one entry per CDR3 protein. The sample consists of about 640,000 distinct CDR3 sequences, about two fifths of them appearing once. The receptor comes from an adult man with Graves' ophthalmopathy. The chain carries TRBV29-1 and TRBJ2-7, with D maybe TRBD1 (6 bases). Input material: peripheral blood. CDR3 in DNA: TGCAGCTCCAGCCTCACAGGGATTGGCTACGAGCAGTACTTC. This sequence encodes CSSSLTGIGYEQYF.